Shown below are 17 T cell receptor beta chains from a single sample sequenced in a study of blood T cells in healthy people across ages. Using a J-beta primer mix together with a sample-barcoded 5' primer, a second PCR was run for roughly 6 to 11 cycles. In TCRdb, the 5' RACE reads were re-called with MiXCR into one record per CDR3 protein. The data contain approximately 1.5 million distinct CDR3 sequences, roughly 43% of them seen just once; the ten biggest clones take up around 4%. Sequencing was performed on blood. The receptors were sampled from a woman aged 18-30 years in good health.

The rearrangement joins TRBV12-3 or TRBV12-4 to TRBJ2-1; a possible D gene is TRBD2 (6 bases). The V and J ends lost 2 bases and 4 bases respectively, with 12 bases between them. The CDR3 loop spans 15 amino acids. CDR3 loop: CASSLTSRGYNEQFF. CDR3 bases: TGTGCCAGCAGTTTAACTAGCCGGGGGTACAATGAGCAGTTCTTC.

This clonotype was detected a few times. The gene calls are TRBV12-3 or TRBV12-4 and TRBJ2-7, with 9 bases lining up with TRBD1. Trimming cost V 6 bases and J 0 bases; bases outside gene matches: 3. The CDR3 is 14 amino acids. CDR3 protein: CASRGQGISYEQYF. Here the CDR3 DNA reads TGTGCCAGCAGGGGACAGGGAATCTCCTACGAGCAGTACTTC.

This clonotype has more than one count but fewer than ten. The genes are TRBV4-3 and TRBJ2-7; possibly TRBD1 for D (6 bases). Germline CDR1 reads LGHNA; CDR2 reads YSLEER. Trimming cost V 8 bases and J 0 bases, with 26 bases left between them. The CDR3 is 18 residues long. CDR3 in amino acids: CASETKRSLGQSSYEQYF. The CDR3 DNA is TGCGCCAGCGAAACCAAGAGATCTCTAGGACAGAGCTCCTACGAGCAGTACTTC.

The V gene is TRBV27, the J gene TRBJ2-1; TRBD2 matches at 12 bases. Germline CDR1 MNHEY, CDR2 SMNVEV (reference sequence). Trimming removed 5 bases from V and 10 bases from J; junction bases left unmatched: 9. This CDR3 region has 15 residues. The CDR3 protein is CASSTLAGGVWEQFF. Here the CDR3 DNA reads TGTGCCAGCAGTACCCTAGCGGGAGGGGTTTGGGAGCAGTTCTTC.

This clonotype was seen ten or more times. The rearrangement uses TRBV20-1 and TRBJ2-5; D may be TRBD2 (5 bases). Germline V gene sequence: CDR1 DFQATT, CDR2 SNEGSKA (reference sequence). This CDR3 contains 11 residues. Trimming removed 2 bases from V and 5 bases from J, with 6 bases in between. CDR3 loop: CSARTGETQYF. In DNA form, the CDR3 reads TGCAGTGCTAGAACGGGGGAGACCCAGTACTTC.

The V and J genes are TRBV12-3 or TRBV12-4 and TRBJ2-2; perhaps TRBD1 as D (6 bases). V lost 0 bases, J lost 8 bases, and 13 bases lay in between. The CDR3 runs 15 residues. CDR3 in DNA: TGTGCCAGCAGTTTAGCATGGGACACCCCAGGGGAGCTGTTTTTT. This sequence encodes CASSLAWDTPGELFF.

This clonotype was seen a few times. The J gene is TRBJ2-4, the V gene TRBV12-3 or TRBV12-4; 7 bases agree with TRBD1. The junction had 2 bases not matched to a gene; V was cut back by 3 bases and J by 6 bases. The length of the CDR3 is 13 residues. The CDR3 coding sequence is TGTGCCAGCAGTTTCCGACAGGGAAACATTCAGTACTTC. As protein: CASSFRQGNIQYF.

This clonotype was observed a handful of times. This sequence joins TRBV7-9 and TRBJ1-2; D is unclear. Germline CDR1 SEHNR, CDR2 FQNEAQ (reference sequence). The CDR3 totals 12 residues. Trimming removed 6 bases from V and 3 bases from J, with 8 bases in between. Here the CDR3 DNA reads TGTGCCAGCAGTTCGTCCTACTATGGCTACACCTTC. Encoded protein: CASSSSYYGYTF.

This clonotype was found a few times. The V call is TRBV29-1, the J call TRBJ1-1; D gene uncertain. V was trimmed by 5 bases and J by 3 bases, leaving 4 bases between them. The CDR3 is 10 residues long. Per the germline V gene, CDR1 is SQVTM and CDR2 is ANQGSEA. Here the CDR3 reads CSVSYTEAFF. CDR3 nucleotide sequence: TGCAGCGTTTCCTACACTGAAGCTTTCTTT.

This clonotype has a handful of counts. This sequence joins TRBV6-2 or TRBV6-3 and TRBJ2-7, with no clear D. The germline gives CDR1 MNHEY, CDR2 SVGEGT. The CDR3 consists of 14 residues. The V and J ends lost 2 bases and 2 bases respectively, with 10 bases between them. CDR3 nucleotide sequence: TGTGCCAGCAGTTACCGAGGCCCTCCCTACGAGCAGTACTTC. Translation gives CASSYRGPPYEQYF.

This chain connects TRBV13 to TRBJ2-7; 7 bases fit TRBD1. Germline CDR1 reads PRHDT; CDR2 reads FYEKMQ (reference sequence). The junction had 6 bases not matched to a gene; V was cut back by 4 bases and J by 3 bases. CDR3 size: 14 residues. As DNA, the CDR3 is TGTGCCAGCAGCTCCACAGGGGAAATCTACGAGCAGTACTTC. It translates to CASSSTGEIYEQYF.

The chain couples TRBV7-9 to TRBJ1-3; D possibly corresponds to TRBD1 (5 bases). CDR1 SEHNR and CDR2 FQNEAQ come from the germline V gene (reference sequence). Trimming took off 7 bases at V and 9 bases at J, with 19 bases between the two ends. The CDR3 has 14 amino acids. CDR3 DNA sequence: TGTGCCAGCAACCTTGCAGGGTCGTGGAGCACCATATATTTT. Its translation: CASNLAGSWSTIYF.

The chain recombines TRBV27 with TRBJ1-1; D perhaps matches TRBD1 (6 bases). The CDR3 runs to 14 residues. The germline V and J ends were trimmed by 2 bases and 5 bases, with 12 bases remaining between them. Germline V gene data show CDR1 as MNHEY and CDR2 as SMNVEV (reference sequence). The CDR3, as DNA: TGTGCCAGCAGTTTAGCAGGGGACGGTACTGAAGCTTTCTTT. Protein sequence: CASSLAGDGTEAFF.

CDR3 coding DNA: TGTGCCAGCAGTCCCCGACAGGGAATGGGGACTGAAGCTTTCTTT. It codes for CASSPRQGMGTEAFF. The chain has TRBV6-2 or TRBV6-3 and TRBJ1-1; 7 bases are a match to TRBD1. Germline V gene lookup returns CDR1 MNHEY and CDR2 SVGEGT. The V gene end was trimmed by 5 bases and the J gene end by 5 bases; junction bases not matched to a gene: 11. This CDR3 contains 15 residues.

The chain couples TRBV20-1 to TRBJ1-6; D is uncertain. This CDR3 is built from 13 residues. Germline CDR1 DFQATT, CDR2 SNEGSKA (reference sequence). The V end was cut by 3 bases, the J end by 5 bases, with 8 bases between. The DNA for the CDR3 is TGCAGTGCTAGGTCGACTGATAATTCACCCCTCCACTTT. Protein sequence: CSARSTDNSPLHF.

This clonotype was counted only a few times. CDR3 nucleotide sequence: TGCAGTGCTAGAATGAGACTAGCGGTCGAGCAGTACTTC. Residues: CSARMRLAVEQYF. This sequence joins TRBV20-1 and TRBJ2-7; 9 nucleotides align to TRBD2. The CDR3 extends over 13 amino acids. V was clipped by 2 bases and J by 6 bases; unmatched bases: 5. Germline CDR1 DFQATT, CDR2 SNEGSKA (reference sequence).

This clonotype was observed a handful of times. The gene calls are TRBV12-3 or TRBV12-4 and TRBJ2-7, with a possible D match to TRBD2 (6 bases). V was pared by 5 bases and J by 2 bases, with 13 bases between. This CDR3 region has 14 residues. The CDR3 coding sequence is TGTGCCAGCAGTACAGCGGGTTTTACCTACGAGCAGTACTTC. Protein sequence: CASSTAGFTYEQYF.